Listed below are T cell receptor beta chains from one sample, sequenced in a study of CD8 T cells in ankylosing spondylitis. TCRdb called the 5' RACE reads again in MiXCR, with one record for every CDR3 protein. This sample has a few hundred thousand distinct CDR3 sequences, with 20% found just once. The material sequenced was blood, either unsorted or a sorted T cell fraction (not recorded which). The receptor source for this set is a female donor with ankylosing spondylitis or in good health (not recorded which). Both conserved end residues are part of each CDR3. The D gene is left open where the match is weak. Clone size is shown for a subset of rows, as once, few, many or a class of expanded clone.

clone_size j_call d_call v_call cdr3_nt cdr3_aa
few TRBJ2-2 TRBD1 TRBV5-4 TGTGCCAGCAGCTTGAGGGGGCCGAACACCGGGGAGCTGTTTTTT CASSLRGPNTGELFF
NA TRBJ2-3 NA TRBV6-1 TGTGCCAGCAGCGCGGGGATTCGCACAGATACGCAGTATTTT CASSAGIRTDTQYF
NA TRBJ2-7 NA TRBV2 TGTGCCAGCTTTCCGGGGACCGAAACCTACGAGCAGTACTTC CASFPGTETYEQYF
NA TRBJ1-2 NA TRBV12-3/TRBV12-4 TGTGCCAGCCGTCGAGGAGCCACTAACTATGGCTACACCTTC CASRRGATNYGYTF
few TRBJ2-1 TRBD2 TRBV7-9 TGTGCCAGCAGCCAGAGTTATAGCGGGAGAAATGAGCAGTTCTTC CASSQSYSGRNEQFF
NA TRBJ1-5 NA TRBV20-1 TGCAGTGCTAGAGATGTGGAGCTTCAGCCCCAGCATTTT CSARDVELQPQHF
many TRBJ2-6 NA TRBV7-2 TGTGCCAGCAGCCCTAGCTCTGGGGCCAACGTCCTGACTTTC CASSPSSGANVLTF
few TRBJ2-1 NA TRBV7-2 TGTGCCAGCGTCCGGGACGGCAATGAGCAGTTCTTC CASVRDGNEQFF
NA TRBJ2-1 NA TRBV27 TGTGCCAGCAGTTTACCCCTAGCCAGAATGGATGAGCAGTTCTTC CASSLPLARMDEQFF
NA TRBJ2-1 NA TRBV6-2/TRBV6-3 TGTGCCAGCAGATCCGGGGGCTACAATGAGCAGTTCTTC CASRSGGYNEQFF
NA TRBJ2-1 NA TRBV25-1 TGTGCCAGCAGGCCGGACTTATACAATGAGCAGTTCTTC CASRPDLYNEQFF
NA TRBJ1-1 NA TRBV19 TGTGCCAGTAGTGTCCCGGGGCAGGTCGGAGGGGAAGCTTTCTTT CASSVPGQVGGEAFF
NA TRBJ2-3 NA TRBV12-3/TRBV12-4 TGTGCCAGCAGCCCTTCCGACCGATCCACAGATACGCAGTATTTT CASSPSDRSTDTQYF
NA TRBJ2-3 TRBD2 TRBV20-1 TGCAGTGCCTTATCGACTAGCGGGAGAAGGCAGTATTTT CSALSTSGRRQYF
NA TRBJ2-3 NA TRBV7-2 TGTGCCAGCAGCCCCCGACCCTGGAGCACAGATACGCAGTATTTT CASSPRPWSTDTQYF
few TRBJ2-6 NA TRBV5-1 TGCGCCAGCAGCTTGCTTCCCCGGGGCTCTGGGGCCAACGTCCTGACTTTC CASSLLPRGSGANVLTF
few TRBJ2-1 NA TRBV30 TGTGCCTGGAGTGTACAGGATGAGCAGTTCTTC CAWSVQDEQFF
NA TRBJ1-1 NA TRBV6-6 TGTGCCAGCAGTTACCAAGGGGAGGCTGAAGCTTTCTTT CASSYQGEAEAFF
few TRBJ2-1 TRBD2 TRBV9 TGTGCCAGCAGCGTAGGTCTAGCGGGAGATGGGAATGAGCAGTTCTTC CASSVGLAGDGNEQFF
few TRBJ1-1 TRBD1 TRBV20-1 TGCAGTGCTATCCTCTTCGGAAAGTTACCAGGGGGCACTGAAGCTTTCTTT CSAILFGKLPGGTEAFF
many TRBJ2-7 TRBD1 TRBV29-1 TGCAGCGTTGGAGGGGGCTCCAACGAGCAGTACTTC CSVGGGSNEQYF
NA TRBJ2-1 TRBD2 TRBV7-6 TGTGCCAGCAGCCTAGCCGGGACTAGCGTCAGATGGGGCTACAATGAGCAGTTCTTC CASSLAGTSVRWGYNEQFF
few TRBJ2-5 NA TRBV7-9 TGTGCCAGCAGCTTAAACGGTGACCAAGGGGAGACCCAGTACTTC CASSLNGDQGETQYF
NA TRBJ1-5 NA TRBV4-3 TGCGCCAGCAGCCAAGATCATCCCTCAGGGGATCAGCCCCAGCATTTT CASSQDHPSGDQPQHF
NA TRBJ1-1 TRBD1 TRBV6-1 TGTGCCAGCACTTGGACAGGGGATATGAACACTGAAGCTTTCTTT CASTWTGDMNTEAFF
few TRBJ2-5 NA TRBV5-5 TGTGCCAGCAGTTCCGAACGGGAGACCCAGTACTTC CASSSERETQYF
once TRBJ1-1 NA TRBV20-1 TGCAGTGCTGGCCCCCGGGCCCACACTGAAGCTTTCTTT CSAGPRAHTEAFF
NA TRBJ2-7 NA TRBV6-1 TGTGCCAGCAGCGAAGAGGGGGACTGGGCGTACGAGCAGTACTTC CASSEEGDWAYEQYF
few TRBJ1-1 NA TRBV6-1 TGTGCCAGCAGTGAAGCGAGGGGAGGTGCTGAAGCTTTCTTT CASSEARGGAEAFF
NA TRBJ1-5 NA TRBV11-2 TGTGCCAGCAGCTTAGGCCGGGCAAGCAATCAGCCCCAGCATTTT CASSLGRASNQPQHF
few TRBJ1-6 TRBD1 TRBV20-1 TGCAGTGCTACCGACAGGGGTGGTTCACCCCTCCACTTT CSATDRGGSPLHF
NA TRBJ2-3 NA TRBV7-6 TGTGCCAGCAGCCGTCGGGACTGGTTTGCAGATACGCAGTATTTT CASSRRDWFADTQYF
NA TRBJ2-1 NA TRBV24-1 TGTGCCACCGGACAGAGGTCGGATGAGCAGTTCTTC CATGQRSDEQFF
many TRBJ2-7 NA TRBV5-1 TGCGCCAGCAGCTTGCCGGGGAGTGAGCAGTACTTC CASSLPGSEQYF
many TRBJ2-7 TRBD2 TRBV29-1 TGCAGCGTTGACGCGGGAGCCTCCTACGAGCAGTACTTC CSVDAGASYEQYF
NA TRBJ2-7 TRBD1 TRBV7-9 TGTGCCAGCAGCTTCCAGACAGGGGCACCTCACGAGCAGTACTTC CASSFQTGAPHEQYF
few TRBJ2-3 NA TRBV5-1 TGCGCCAGCAGCTTGGACAGGAGTAGTACAGATACGCAGTATTTT CASSLDRSSTDTQYF
many TRBJ1-6 NA TRBV12-3/TRBV12-4 TGTGCCAGCAGTTTGAGGACTAATTCACCCCTCCACTTT CASSLRTNSPLHF
few TRBJ2-7 TRBD2 TRBV10-3 TGTGCCATCAGTGGGGGACTAGCGGGCTCCCGGTACGAGCAGTACTTC CAISGGLAGSRYEQYF
NA TRBJ2-1 TRBD2 TRBV6-2/TRBV6-3 TGTGCCAGCAGAAGAGCGGGGGGAGGCGATGAGCAGTTCTTC CASRRAGGGDEQFF
few TRBJ2-1 NA TRBV18 TGTGCCAGCTCACCGGCTAGCTGGGATGAGCAGTTCTTC CASSPASWDEQFF
NA TRBJ2-3 TRBD2 TRBV3-1 TGTGCCAGCAACTTAGCGGGAGGATCGGATACGCAGTATTTT CASNLAGGSDTQYF
many TRBJ1-1 TRBD1 TRBV4-2 TGTGCCAGCAGCCAAGATCGAGGGACAGGAGGGAACACTGAAGCTTTCTTT CASSQDRGTGGNTEAFF
NA TRBJ2-1 TRBD2 TRBV7-2 TGTGCCAGCACCCCGAGCGGGGCCTACAATGAGCAGTTCTTC CASTPSGAYNEQFF
NA TRBJ2-7 TRBD2 TRBV11-2 TGTGCCAGCAGCCGACGCGGTAGCGGGAGGGCGAAGGACTACGAGCAGTACTTC CASSRRGSGRAKDYEQYF
NA TRBJ1-5 NA TRBV5-1 TGCGCCAGCAGCTTGGAAATCAATCAGCCCCAGCATTTT CASSLEINQPQHF
NA TRBJ2-7 NA TRBV5-6 TGTGCCAGCACCCGAGGGGTGGCGGCCGGGAACGAGCAGTACTTC CASTRGVAAGNEQYF
few TRBJ1-6 TRBD1 TRBV20-1 TGCAGTGCTAGAGTTCGGGACAGGGTTTACTCACCCCTCCACTTT CSARVRDRVYSPLHF
few TRBJ1-2 NA TRBV12-3/TRBV12-4 TGTGCCAGCAGTCTTACCGCAGGGGATGGTTTCTATGGCTACACCTTC CASSLTAGDGFYGYTF
NA TRBJ2-1 TRBD2 TRBV28 TGTGCCAGCAGTCTTCACCGACTAGCGGGAGGATACAATGAGCAGTTCTTC CASSLHRLAGGYNEQFF
many TRBJ2-5 TRBD1 TRBV4-2 TGTGCCAGCAGCCCGGCCGGGGACAGGGGATTGGTGACCCAGTACTTC CASSPAGDRGLVTQYF
few TRBJ2-1 NA TRBV18 TGTGCCAGCTCACCACCGTCGAGAAGTTACAATGAGCAGTTCTTC CASSPPSRSYNEQFF
NA TRBJ2-6 NA TRBV29-1 TGCAGCGTTGATGGGGGGTCTGGGGCCAACGTCCTGACTTTC CSVDGGSGANVLTF
few TRBJ2-3 TRBD2 TRBV12-3/TRBV12-4 TGTGCCAGCAGTTTAGACGGGAGGGCCCGGGGTACGCAGTATTTT CASSLDGRARGTQYF
once TRBJ2-7 NA TRBV14 TGTGCCACCCACCTGGGGGTCGACGAGCAGTACTTC CATHLGVDEQYF